The next 29 T cell receptor beta chains were all read from a single sample in a study of T cell responses to AZD1222 COVID-19 vaccine (dated by TCRdb to the early 2020s). The method was the immunoSEQ multiplex PCR assay. This is the immuneACCESS table as TCRdb keeps it, with only in-frame sequences that have V and J called. A part of the clones is gone; compared with another copy, unresolved V genes explain less than half, and the rest is unexplained. This sample is represented by some 110,000 clones; roughly 86% of them were singletons. More than 2.5% of the sample is held by the ten biggest clonotypes. Taken with the paper, the label for time point translates to: about 28 days (+/-7) after the second vaccine dose. The meaning of the sample's treatment or condition label: meningococcal conjugate vaccine given as trial control. The specimen was peripheral blood, collected 28 days after the second dose of the MenACWY control vaccine. These TCRs come from an adult who received the MenACWY meningococcal vaccine as a control.

V gene TRBV5-1 combines with J gene TRBJ1-1, with no clear D. Germline-derived CDR1 and CDR2 are SGHRS and YFSETQ. CDR3 length: 13 residues. Trimming cost V 0 bases and J 4 bases, with 7 bases left between them. CDR3 sequence: CASSLEFTTEAFF. CDR3 coding DNA: TGCGCCAGCAGCTTGGAGTTTACCACTGAAGCTTTCTTT.

The gene calls are TRBV7-3 and TRBJ2-6, with 7 bases aligning to TRBD2. With V trimmed by 5 bases and J by 4 bases, 5 bases remained unmatched. Germline V gene sequence: CDR1 SGHTA, CDR2 FQGTGA. The CDR3 extends over 15 amino acids. The CDR3, as DNA: TGTGCCAGCAGCCTCGGGAGGACCGGGGCCAACGTCCTGACTTTC. It yields the protein CASSLGRTGANVLTF. Drawing the rest from reference TRBV7-3 and TRBJ2-6, the complete variable domain is GAGVSQTPSNKVTEKGKYVELRCDPISGHTALYWYRQSLGQGPEFLIYFQGTGAADDSGLPNDRFFAVRPEGSVSTLKIQRTERGDSAVYLCASSLGRTGANVLTFGAGSRLTVL.

This chain connects TRBV18 to TRBJ2-5; D possibly matches TRBD1 or TRBD2 (5 bases each). CDR1 is KGHSH, CDR2 LQKENI, per germline. V shed 1 base and J shed 4 bases, with 7 bases lying between them. The CDR3 has 13 residues. CDR3 nucleotides: TGTGCCAGCTCACCACGAGGGACAGAGACCCAGTACTTC. Amino acids: CASSPRGTETQYF.

The V and J genes are TRBV9 and TRBJ1-6, with 8 positions matching TRBD1. The germline V gene encodes CDR1 SGDLS and CDR2 YYNGEE. The CDR3 runs 15 residues. J lost 7 bases, V lost 3 bases, and 6 bases had no gene match. CDR3 loop: CASSAPGTGNSPLHF. For the CDR3, the DNA is TGTGCCAGCAGCGCCCCCGGGACAGGAAATTCACCCCTCCACTTT.

The chain combines TRBV7-2 with TRBJ2-2, with 12 bases lining up with TRBD1. The trim removed 5 bases at V and 7 bases at J, leaving 2 bases unmatched. The CDR3 length is 14 residues. From germline, CDR1 is SGHTA and CDR2 FQGNSA. The CDR3 loop reads CASSGTGGIGELFF. CDR3 coding DNA: TGTGCCAGCAGCGGGACAGGGGGCATCGGGGAGCTGTTTTTT.

V and J are TRBV28 and TRBJ1-1; D may be TRBD1 (6 bases). In germline, CDR1 is MDHEN, CDR2 SYDVKM. The CDR3 length is 14 residues. Trimming took 3 bases from V and 0 from J, leaving 8 bases between them. This CDR3 is CASSLGHMNTEAFF. CDR3 DNA sequence: TGTGCCAGCAGTTTGGGACATATGAACACTGAAGCTTTCTTT.

The chain recombines TRBV4-1 with TRBJ2-7, with a tentative D call TRBD1 (6 bases). CDR1 is MGHRA, CDR2 YSYEKL, per germline. This CDR3 region has 15 residues. Trimming removed 0 bases at V and 5 bases at J, with 14 bases between. CDR3 amino acids: CASSQDWAGANEQYF. The CDR3 nucleotides are TGCGCCAGCAGCCAAGATTGGGCAGGGGCCAACGAGCAGTACTTC.

DNA for the CDR3: TGTGCCAGCAGCGTCGAGGATCACACTACCCATAGCAATCAGCCCCAGCATTTT. Encoded protein: CASSVEDHTTHSNQPQHF. The gene calls are TRBV5-5 and TRBJ1-5; D unresolved. The length of the CDR3 is 18 residues. Per germline, CDR1 SGHKS and CDR2 YYEKEE (reference sequence). V was cut by 4 bases and J by 0 bases, with 20 bases left in between.

The rearrangement uses TRBV5-1 and TRBJ2-6; the D is unclear. CDR1 SGHRS and CDR2 YFSETQ come from the germline V gene. CDR3 size: 17 residues. Trimming cost V 0 bases and J 1 base, with 11 bases left between them. In DNA, the CDR3 is TGCGCCAGCAGCTTGGGGCCCGTGTGGTCTGGGGCCAACGTCCTGACTTTC. Protein product: CASSLGPVWSGANVLTF.

This rearrangement joins TRBV28 to TRBJ2-7, with 10 bases aligning to TRBD1. Germline V gene lookup returns CDR1 MDHEN and CDR2 SYDVKM. The junction had 1 base not matched to a gene; V was cut back by 3 bases and J by 5 bases. The CDR3 spans 13 residues. CDR3 DNA sequence: TGTGCCAGCAGTTTGGGACAGGGGAACGAGCAGTACTTC. This translates into CASSLGQGNEQYF.

J is TRBJ2-7 and V is TRBV9, with 10 bases identical to TRBD1. Germline CDR1 reads SGDLS; CDR2 reads YYNGEE. The CDR3 loop spans 14 amino acids. V was clipped by 3 bases and J by 6 bases; unmatched bases: 6. The CDR3 region has the DNA TGTGCCAGCAGCGGGCCGGGACAGGGGTTCGAGCAGTACTTC. Its translation: CASSGPGQGFEQYF.

CDR3 nucleotide sequence: TGTGCCAGCAGCCCGGGGACCGCGTACCAAGAGACCCAGTACTTC. It yields the protein CASSPGTAYQETQYF. V and J are TRBV5-4 and TRBJ2-5; either TRBD1 or TRBD2 may supply D (5 bases each). Germline V gene data show CDR1 as SGHNT and CDR2 as YYREEE (reference sequence). The CDR3 is 15 residues long. V lost 4 bases and J 0 bases, leaving 13 bases between the germline ends.

The chain is built from TRBV30 and TRBJ1-1; 7 bases match TRBD1. Germline CDR1 is GTSNPN and CDR2 is SVGIG (reference sequence). The V and J ends lost 1 base and 7 bases, in that order; junction bases with no gene match: 9. The CDR3 is 14 amino acids. In nucleotides, the CDR3 is TGTGCCTGGAGTGGGAAGGGGGCGCGGGGTGAAGCTTTCTTT. It encodes CAWSGKGARGEAFF.

The chain recombines TRBV7-2 with TRBJ1-1, with TRBD1 matching over 8 bases. V trimming: 3 bases; J trimming: 5 bases; junction bases outside the gene matches: 5. Germline CDR1 SGHTA, CDR2 FQGNSA. The CDR3 loop spans 14 amino acids. DNA of the CDR3: TGTGCCAGCAGCTTCGGGACAGGTGGGACTGAAGCTTTCTTT. Amino acid sequence: CASSFGTGGTEAFF.

The rearrangement joins TRBV9 to TRBJ1-4; 7 nucleotides match TRBD1. From germline, CDR1 is SGDLS and CDR2 YYNGEE. This CDR3 has 15 residues. V lost 6 bases to trimming and J lost 3 bases; unmatched junction nucleotides: 8. The CDR3 loop reads CASTLTGTANEKLFF. The CDR3 DNA follows: TGTGCCAGCACCCTTACCGGGACAGCTAATGAAAAACTGTTTTTT.

This rearrangement joins TRBV28 to TRBJ2-6; 7 bases fit TRBD1. Per the germline V gene, CDR1 is MDHEN and CDR2 is SYDVKM. There are 14 residues in the CDR3. Trimming at V came to 5 bases and at J to 2 bases, leaving 0 bases not matched to a gene. The CDR3 is CASSTGAGANVLTF. CDR3 in DNA: TGTGCCAGCAGTACAGGGGCTGGGGCCAACGTCCTGACTTTC.

V usage is TRBV7-6 and J usage is TRBJ2-2, with D possibly TRBD1 on 7 matching bases. Germline loops: CDR1 SGHVS, CDR2 FNYEAQ. The length of the CDR3 is 17 residues. V was trimmed by 5 bases and J by 2 bases, leaving 18 bases between them. The CDR3 reads CASSPGGFGGNTGELFF. For the CDR3, the DNA is TGTGCCAGCAGCCCAGGGGGGTTTGGGGGAAACACCGGGGAGCTGTTTTTT. Supplemented by reference TRBV7-6 and TRBJ2-2, the full variable domain reads GAGVSQSPRYKVTKRGQDVALRCDPISGHVSLYWYRQALGQGPEFLTYFNYEAQQDKSGLPNDRFSAERPEGSISTLTIQRTEQRDSAMYRCASSPGGFGGNTGELFFGEGSRLTVL.

This chain uses TRBV4-1 with TRBJ1-4; a weak D match, TRBD1 (5 bases). The CDR3 runs 16 residues. V lost 1 base and J lost 14, with 23 bases in between. Germline loops: CDR1 MGHRA, CDR2 YSYEKL. CDR3 bases: TGCGCCAGCAGCCAAGCGGCTGACAGCCCCCGGATGGGTCTGTTTTTT. The encoded protein is CASSQAADSPRMGLFF.

V is TRBV28 and J is TRBJ1-2; tentative D call: TRBD1 (6 bases). The CDR3 contains 14 residues. Germline loops: CDR1 MDHEN, CDR2 SYDVKM. The ends were cut back, 2 bases at V and 3 bases at J, with 10 bases in the middle. The CDR3 protein is CASSLMGGDYGYTF. CDR3 DNA: TGTGCCAGCAGTTTAATGGGGGGCGACTATGGCTACACCTTC.

The rearrangement links TRBV7-2 to TRBJ1-1; 11 bases are a match to TRBD1. Trimming removed 4 bases from V and 8 bases from J; junction bases left unmatched: 9. The CDR3 loop spans 15 amino acids. Germline V gene lookup returns CDR1 SGHTA and CDR2 FQGNSA. The CDR3 reads CASSSTGTGGGEAFF. CDR3 DNA sequence: TGTGCCAGCAGCTCTACCGGGACAGGGGGTGGAGAAGCTTTCTTT.

The chain carries TRBV29-1 and TRBJ2-7; a possible D gene is TRBD1 (6 bases). Between the trimmed V and J ends, which lost 5 bases and 1 base, there was a span of 18 bases. Germline CDR1 and CDR2: SQVTM and ANQGSEA. This CDR3 spans 15 amino acids. The CDR3 sequence: CSVSDSDFDSYEQYF. DNA of the CDR3: TGCAGCGTTTCGGACAGCGACTTTGATTCCTACGAGCAGTACTTC.

This chain joins TRBV18 and TRBJ1-1, with 7 bases matching TRBD1. Losses at the gene ends were 6 bases for V and 7 bases for J; bases not matched to a gene: 8. This CDR3 is 13 amino acids long. CDR1 KGHSH and CDR2 LQKENI come from the germline V gene. The DNA of the CDR3 is TGTGCCAGCTCCCAGGTGAACAGGGGTGAAGCTTTCTTT. Encoded protein: CASSQVNRGEAFF.

This clone was counted once. The rearrangement uses TRBV6-5 and TRBJ1-2, with 7 bases that match TRBD1. The CDR3 has 15 residues. V was clipped by 5 bases and J by 4 bases; unmatched bases: 10. The germline V gene encodes CDR1 MNHEY and CDR2 SVGAGI. The CDR3 DNA reads TGTGCCAGCAGTCCCATGGGCAGGGGGTTCTATGGCTACACCTTC. Translated, it gives CASSPMGRGFYGYTF.

CDR3 protein: CASSKVGQLNTGELFF. CDR3 DNA: TGTGCCAGTAGTAAGGTCGGGCAGCTTAACACCGGGGAGCTGTTTTTT. The chain couples TRBV19 to TRBJ2-2, with no clear D. V gave up 4 bases and J gave up 2 bases, with 14 bases separating them. This CDR3 comprises 16 residues. Looked up from germline, CDR1 is LNHDA and CDR2 is SQIVND (reference sequence).

V usage is TRBV4-2 and J usage is TRBJ2-3, with TRBD2 identical over 12 bases. J lost 5 bases, V lost 0 bases, and 9 bases had no gene match. The germline CDR1 and CDR2 sequences are LGHNA and YNFKEQ. The CDR3 is made up of 18 amino acids. The CDR3 loop reads CASSQEASGGVVKDTQYF. CDR3 sequence (DNA): TGTGCCAGCAGCCAAGAGGCTAGCGGGGGGGTCGTGAAAGATACGCAGTATTTT.

The J gene is TRBJ2-2, the V gene TRBV27; 8 bases align to TRBD2. J gave up 2 bases and V 6 bases, and 8 bases lay outside the gene matches. The germline V gene has CDR1 MNHEY and CDR2 SMNVEV (reference sequence). The CDR3 is made up of 16 amino acids. The CDR3, as DNA: TGTGCCAGCAGGCCACGGGGGGGCACAAACACCGGGGAGCTGTTTTTT. Amino acids: CASRPRGGTNTGELFF.

The chain joins TRBV5-4 to TRBJ1-2; D not certain. The CDR3 totals 13 residues. Germline V CDR1 and CDR2: SGHNT, YYREEE (reference sequence). V lost 1 base to trimming and J lost 6 bases, with 10 bases between them. The CDR3 sequence: CASSLPGRDGYTF. The CDR3 coding sequence is TGTGCCAGCAGCTTGCCCGGTAGGGATGGCTACACCTTC.

The V call is TRBV6-1, the J call TRBJ1-5; TRBD1 matches 9 bases. The CDR3 runs to 19 residues. CDR1 is MNHNS and CDR2 is SASEGT in the germline V gene. After removal of 4 bases from V and 5 bases from J, the junction contained 18 bases not matched to a gene. The CDR3 nucleotides are TGTGCCAGCAGTGGAACGGCGGGACAGGGTTTTATTTACCATCAGCCCCAGCATTTT. Its protein product is CASSGTAGQGFIYHQPQHF.

The rearrangement links TRBV3-1 (or the pseudogene TRBV3-2) to TRBJ1-6, with D uncertain. Germline CDR1 LGHDT, CDR2 YNNKEL (reference sequence). V was cut by 3 bases and J by 0 bases, with 12 bases left in between. The CDR3 length is 17 residues. The CDR3 DNA is TGTGCCAGCAGCCACCCCGGGTCGAGCTCCTATAATTCACCCCTCCACTTT. It translates to CASSHPGSSSYNSPLHF.